The rows below give T cell receptor beta chains drawn from one sample of a study of post-analysis software for immune sequencing data. Via MiXCR, TCRdb re-called the PCR reads, giving one row per CDR3 protein. In the table there are approximately 630,000 distinct CDR3 sequences, 55% to 60% of which are singletons. Sequencing was performed on blood. Receptors were obtained from a girl aged 2-9 years with multiple sclerosis. Each CDR3 is given with its conserved first and last residue. D genes are given only for firm matches. A clone size is listed for some rows: how often the clone was seen (once, few, many), or a class if it is expanded.

size	D	V	J	DNA	CDR3
NA	NA	TRBV6-6	TRBJ2-3	TGTGCCAGCAGTGACTTGCAGGGTGGCACAGATACGCAGTATTTT	CASSDLQGGTDTQYF
NA	NA	TRBV7-9	TRBJ2-7	TGTGCCAGCAGCTTCGTGAAGGGGTTCTCCTACGAGCAGTACTTC	CASSFVKGFSYEQYF
NA	NA	TRBV4-3	TRBJ2-5	TGCGCCAGCAGCCCTAGGCAGGGGGAGACCCAGTACTTC	CASSPRQGETQYF
NA	NA	TRBV10-2	TRBJ1-1	TGCGCCAGCAGCCGGACAATCGAGACTGAAGCTTTCTTT	CASSRTIETEAFF
NA	NA	TRBV7-2	TRBJ2-2	TGTGCCAGCAGCTTTAGGGGGGCGAGTACCGGGGAGCTGTTTTTT	CASSFRGASTGELFF
NA	NA	TRBV11-2	TRBJ2-5	TGTGCCAGCAGCTTAAATGGAGAATACAATGAGCAGTACTTC	CASSLNGEYNEQYF
NA	TRBD1	TRBV29-1	TRBJ1-2	TGCAGCGTTGAAGCGACAGGGATTGGAGGTGGCTACACCTTC	CSVEATGIGGGYTF
NA	NA	TRBV15	TRBJ2-3	TGTGCCACCAGCAGAGATCCGGCTAGTGGGAGTGGGACGCAGTATTTT	CATSRDPASGSGTQYF
NA	NA	TRBV14	TRBJ2-1	TGTGCCAGCAGCCCCACGGAATACGTTGAGCAGTTCTTC	CASSPTEYVEQFF
NA	NA	TRBV6-6	TRBJ2-5	TGTGCCAGCAATTACTGGGAAGGGTTGGCGCAAGAGACCCAGTACTTC	CASNYWEGLAQETQYF
few	NA	TRBV7-8	TRBJ1-2	TGTGCCAGCAGCGCCCTCGAGGGGATCTATGGCTACACCTTC	CASSALEGIYGYTF
NA	NA	TRBV10-3	TRBJ2-1	TGTGCCATCAGGAGAATGGAGGGCCGGAGTGAGCAGTTCTTC	CAIRRMEGRSEQFF
few	NA	TRBV29-1	TRBJ1-5	TGCAGCGTGGTAGAACAGGCCAATCAGCCCCAGCATTTT	CSVVEQANQPQHF
NA	NA	TRBV4-3	TRBJ2-5	TGCGCCAGCAGCCAAGATCAGGGGGAGACCCAGTACTTC	CASSQDQGETQYF
NA	NA	TRBV7-9	TRBJ2-1	TGTGCCAGCAGCGTGCTAGTATCCGATGAGCGGTTCTTC	CASSVLVSDERFF
NA	TRBD1	TRBV29-1	TRBJ2-1	TGCAGCGAAACAGGGGGCGCAGGGCAGTTCTTC	CSETGGAGQFF
NA	NA	TRBV28	TRBJ2-5	TGTGCCAGCATGGCGGAGGTCAAAGAGACCCAGTACTTC	CASMAEVKETQYF
NA	TRBD1	TRBV29-1	TRBJ2-5	TGCAGCGTTGTAGGCTCCACCGACAGGGGCGAAGAGACCCAGTACTTC	CSVVGSTDRGEETQYF
NA	NA	TRBV6-1	TRBJ2-5	TGTGCCAGCAGTGTTGGGACGGTAGATACCCAAGAGACCCAGTACTTC	CASSVGTVDTQETQYF
few	TRBD1	TRBV29-1	TRBJ2-5	TGCAGCGTAGCCAAAACAGGGGGCGGTGAGACCCAGTACTTC	CSVAKTGGGETQYF
once	TRBD1	TRBV19	TRBJ2-1	TGTGCCAGTAGTGCGGACAGGGGGCCCTACAATGAGCAGTTCTTC	CASSADRGPYNEQFF